Described below is a single T cell receptor (beta chain) sequence and its context. The antigen is undetermined. There are 15 residues in the CDR3. Trimming shortened V by 4 bases and J by 2 bases, and 12 bases separated the two germline ends. Germline loops: CDR1 SGHDT, CDR2 YYEEEE. Through a sample-barcoded 5' primer and a J-beta primer mix, a second PCR was run for about 6 to 11 cycles. Researchers report that each sample yielded at least 2.5 million CDR3-containing paired-end reads. TCRdb independently ran MiXCR on the 5' RACE reads; one entry per CDR3 protein. This sample has 1.4 million or so distinct CDR3 sequences, with about 42% found just once. Isolation of PBMCs gave at least 7 million cells per sample. Extracted total RNA amounted to at least 5.5 micrograms for each sample. This specimen belongs to a study of blood T cells in healthy people across ages. Study results and caveats: Older age went with lower TCR beta diversity per million T cells, in a roughly linear way.

J is TRBJ2-2 and V is TRBV5-6, with TRBD1 as a possible D gene (6 bases). The sequence was collected from a woman aged 18-29 years in good health. What was sequenced was blood. The CDR3 is CASSGQNINTGELFF. The CDR3 bases are TGTGCCAGCAGCGGACAGAATATCAACACCGGGGAGCTGTTTTTT.